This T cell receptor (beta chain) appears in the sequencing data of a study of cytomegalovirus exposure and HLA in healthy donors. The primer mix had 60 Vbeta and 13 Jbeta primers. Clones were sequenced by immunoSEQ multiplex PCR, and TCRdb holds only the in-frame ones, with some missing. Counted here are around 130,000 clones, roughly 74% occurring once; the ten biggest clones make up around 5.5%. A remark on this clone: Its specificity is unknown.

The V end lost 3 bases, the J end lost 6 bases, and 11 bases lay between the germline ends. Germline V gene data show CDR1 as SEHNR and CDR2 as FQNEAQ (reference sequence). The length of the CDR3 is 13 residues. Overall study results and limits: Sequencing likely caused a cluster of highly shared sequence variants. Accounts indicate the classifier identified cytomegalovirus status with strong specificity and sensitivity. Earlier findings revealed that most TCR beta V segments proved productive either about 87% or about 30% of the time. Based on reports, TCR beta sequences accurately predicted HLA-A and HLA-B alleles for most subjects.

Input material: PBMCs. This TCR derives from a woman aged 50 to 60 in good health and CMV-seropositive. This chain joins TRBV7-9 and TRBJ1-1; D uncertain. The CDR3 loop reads CASSFGELAEAFF. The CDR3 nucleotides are TGTGCCAGCAGCTTCGGGGAACTGGCTGAAGCTTTCTTT.